This T cell receptor (beta chain) comes out of a study of blood T cell repertoires in COVID-19. Study summary: COVID-19 samples collected from the United States, Italy and Spain covered acute and convalescent phases.

The authors' processing: Amplification of reference gene primers was used by the study to estimate nucleated cell counts. Clones were sequenced by immunoSEQ multiplex PCR, and TCRdb holds only the in-frame ones, with some missing. V and J calls and clone size are those listed in that table; D and trimming were worked out from the DNA. The table shows about 120,000 clones, with roughly 87% occurring only once. Germline V gives CDR1 SNHLY, CDR2 FYNNEI. V dropped 5 bases and J dropped 3; count of bases not matched to a gene: 14. The CDR3 contains 19 residues. The V gene is TRBV2, the J gene TRBJ2-6, with 9 bases aligning to TRBD1. The receptor was isolated from a woman of 80 years or more with acute or convalescent COVID-19. The sample comprised peripheral blood. The CDR3 loop reads CASSPTGGGGVGGANVLTF. CDR3 nucleotide sequence: TGTGCCAGCAGTCCCACAGGGGGCGGAGGTGTTGGTGGGGCCAACGTCCTGACTTTC.